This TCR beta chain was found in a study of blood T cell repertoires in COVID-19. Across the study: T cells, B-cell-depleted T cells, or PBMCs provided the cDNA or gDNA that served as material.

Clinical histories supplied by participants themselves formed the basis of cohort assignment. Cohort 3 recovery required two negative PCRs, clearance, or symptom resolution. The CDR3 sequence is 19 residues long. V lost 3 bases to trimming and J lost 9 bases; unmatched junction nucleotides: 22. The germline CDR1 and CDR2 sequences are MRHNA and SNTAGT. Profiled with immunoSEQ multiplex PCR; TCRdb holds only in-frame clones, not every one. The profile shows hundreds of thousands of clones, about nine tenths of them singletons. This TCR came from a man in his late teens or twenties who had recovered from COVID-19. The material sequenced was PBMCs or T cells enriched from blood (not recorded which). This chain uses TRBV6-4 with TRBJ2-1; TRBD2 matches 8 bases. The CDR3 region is CASSEWPSGHRSGGCEQFF. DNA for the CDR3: TGTGCCAGCAGTGAATGGCCTAGCGGGCACCGCAGTGGAGGCTGTGAGCAGTTCTTC.